Shown below are 9 T cell receptor beta chains from a single sample sequenced in a study of HIV-infected patients and healthy controls. Reverse transcription used approximately 500 ng RNA and constant-region primers for alpha and beta. Using multiplexing indices, alpha and beta chain libraries were generated apart by chain-specific third strand synthesis. A single record per CDR3 protein comes from TCRdb applying MiXCR to the 5' RACE reads. Found here are some 20,000 distinct CDR3 sequences, 8.5% to 9% of them singletons; the top ten hold about 20%. Roughly three months, about 14 weeks, into antiretroviral therapy, follow-up blood was collected. All unsorted peripheral T cells were captured because whole blood was used without fractionation. The sample in question was blood, obtained during antiretroviral therapy. Receptor source: an adult with HIV infection.

This clonotype was seen ten or more times. This rearrangement joins TRBV12-3 or TRBV12-4 to TRBJ2-3, with TRBD2 matching 10 bases. The CDR3 is 16 amino acids. The J segment lost 1 base and the V segment lost 5 bases, leaving 6 bases of the junction unmatched. This CDR3 is CASSPQAGGGTDTQYF. CDR3 DNA: TGTGCCAGCAGTCCTCAAGCGGGGGGGGGCACAGATACGCAGTATTTT.

This clonotype was detected many times. The chain combines TRBV15 with TRBJ2-5, with D unresolved. The V and J ends lost 0 bases and 2 bases respectively, with 10 bases between them. The germline CDR1 and CDR2 sequences are LNHNV and YYDKDF (reference sequence). There are 15 residues in the CDR3. The CDR3 reads CATSRDVTSQETQYF. The CDR3 nucleotides read TGTGCCACCAGCAGAGATGTGACTTCTCAAGAGACCCAGTACTTC. The variable domain in full, completed from reference TRBV15 and TRBJ2-5, reads DAMVIQNPRYQVTQFGKPVTLSCSQTLNHNVMYWYQQKSSQAPKLLFHYYDKDFNNEADTPDNFQSRRPNTSFCFLDIRSPGLGDTAMYLCATSRDVTSQETQYFGPGTRLLVL.

In its sample, this clonotype was seen many times. The chain links TRBV28 to TRBJ1-2; no definite D call. The CDR3 sequence is 14 residues long. Trimming left V 5 bases short and J 3 bases short, with 13 bases between. Germline V CDR1 and CDR2: MDHEN, SYDVKM. The CDR3 DNA sequence: TGTGCCAGCAGTCCGCCAGGCCTCCACTATGGCTACACCTTC. Its translation is CASSPPGLHYGYTF.

This clonotype was counted ten times or more. V is TRBV7-8 and J is TRBJ1-1; D is uncertain. CDR3 length equals 15 residues. With 5 bases removed from V and 1 base from J, the gap between germline ends came to 14 bases. Germline CDR1 and CDR2: SGHVS and FQNEAQ. The DNA of the CDR3 is TGTGCCAGCAGCCTCCAGCTCAGAGAGAACACTGAAGCTTTCTTT. Translating it yields CASSLQLRENTEAFF.

The J gene is TRBJ2-3, the V gene TRBV7-6; D unresolved. The CDR3 is 14 residues long. Trimming took 1 base from V and 0 from J, leaving 5 bases between them. Germline V gene lookup returns CDR1 SGHVS and CDR2 FNYEAQ. The CDR3 DNA reads TGTGCCAGCAGCTTAGGCCCTAGCACAGATACGCAGTATTTT. Translating it yields CASSLGPSTDTQYF.

This clonotype was counted a few times. The CDR3 DNA reads as TGTGCCAGCAGCTCGAGAGCCCCAGGGTCGGATACGCAGTATTTT. This gives the protein CASSSRAPGSDTQYF. The chain employs TRBV7-9 and TRBJ2-3; weak D call: TRBD1 (5 bases). This CDR3 is 15 amino acids long. Between the trimmed V and J ends, which lost 4 bases and 6 bases, there was a span of 17 bases. Looked up from germline, CDR1 is SEHNR and CDR2 is FQNEAQ (reference sequence).

This clonotype was detected many times. The chain is built from TRBV6-1 and TRBJ2-1, with TRBD1 matching 11 bases. This CDR3 has 16 residues. CDR1 and CDR2 from the germline V gene are MNHNS and SASEGT. The ends lost 4 bases at V and 7 bases at J; junction bases unmatched: 9. This CDR3 is CASSGSGTGGANEQFF. CDR3 nucleotides: TGTGCCAGCAGTGGATCCGGGACAGGGGGTGCGAATGAGCAGTTCTTC.

This clonotype has at least ten counts. V and J are TRBV5-4 and TRBJ1-2; D gene unclear. The V and J ends lost 6 bases and 1 base respectively, with 7 bases between them. The CDR3 is 12 residues long. Germline CDR1 and CDR2: SGHNT and YYREEE (reference sequence). This CDR3 is CASTSLNYGYTF. In nucleotides, the CDR3 is TGTGCCAGCACAAGTCTTAACTATGGCTACACCTTC.

This clonotype showed up many times. This chain connects TRBV29-1 to TRBJ2-1, with 7 bases that match TRBD2. CDR3 length: 14 amino acids. In germline, CDR1 is SQVTM, CDR2 ANQGSEA. Losses at the gene ends were 2 bases for V and 0 bases for J; bases not matched to a gene: 1. CDR3 DNA: TGCAGCGTTGAACAGCGGGGCTCCTACAATGAGCAGTTCTTC. It codes for CSVEQRGSYNEQFF.